Here is one T cell receptor beta chain with its context. The antigen is unknown. The CDR3 runs to 14 residues. Germline CDR1 MNHEY, CDR2 SMNVEV (reference sequence). V lost 2 bases to trimming and J lost 5 bases, with 10 bases between them. Using a J-beta primer mix together with a sample-barcoded 5' primer, a second PCR was run for roughly 7 to 12 cycles. Each CDR3 protein gets one entry after TCRdb re-called the 5' RACE reads with MiXCR. Of approximately 900,000 distinct CDR3 sequences listed, 40% to 60% are singletons. These data belong to a study of blood T cells in healthy people across ages. Study findings and constraints: Per million T cells, the diversity of TCR beta decreased roughly linearly as age advanced.

The chain employs TRBV27 and TRBJ2-1; no clear D gene. This clonotype was sampled from a man between 25 and 39 years old in good health. Material for sequencing was blood. CDR3 DNA: TGTGCCAGCAGTTTACCGACAAGCAACAATGAGCAGTTCTTC. Translated: CASSLPTSNNEQFF.